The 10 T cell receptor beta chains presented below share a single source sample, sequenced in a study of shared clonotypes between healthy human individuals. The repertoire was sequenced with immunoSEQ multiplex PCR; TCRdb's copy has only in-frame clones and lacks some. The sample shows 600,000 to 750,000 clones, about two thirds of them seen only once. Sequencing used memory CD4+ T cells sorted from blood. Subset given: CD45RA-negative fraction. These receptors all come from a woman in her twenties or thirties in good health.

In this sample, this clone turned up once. The CDR3 coding sequence is TGTGCCATCAGCCTAAGACAGGGAGACACTGAAGCTTTCTTT. This sequence encodes CAISLRQGDTEAFF. The chain joins TRBV10-3 to TRBJ1-1, with 7 bases matching TRBD1. Germline V CDR1 and CDR2: ENHRY, SYGVKD. J lost 3 bases, V lost 6 bases, and 7 bases had no gene match. This CDR3 comprises 14 residues.

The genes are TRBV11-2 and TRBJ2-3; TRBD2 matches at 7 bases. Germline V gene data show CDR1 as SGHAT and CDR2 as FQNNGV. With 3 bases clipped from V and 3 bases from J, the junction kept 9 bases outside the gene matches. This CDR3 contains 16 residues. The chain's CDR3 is CASSFRKGLETDTQYF. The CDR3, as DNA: TGTGCCAGCAGCTTCAGGAAAGGACTAGAAACAGATACGCAGTATTTT.

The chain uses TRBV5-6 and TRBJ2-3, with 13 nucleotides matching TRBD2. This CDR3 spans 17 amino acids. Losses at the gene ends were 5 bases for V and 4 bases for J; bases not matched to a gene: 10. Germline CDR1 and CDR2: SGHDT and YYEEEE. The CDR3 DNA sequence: TGTGCCAGCAGACCTAGTCCAGGACTAGCGGGAGCAGATACGCAGTATTTT. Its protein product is CASRPSPGLAGADTQYF.

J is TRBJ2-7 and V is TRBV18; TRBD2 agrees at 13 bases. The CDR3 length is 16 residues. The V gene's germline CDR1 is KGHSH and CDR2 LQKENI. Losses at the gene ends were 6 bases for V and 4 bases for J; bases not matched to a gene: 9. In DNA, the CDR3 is TGTGCCAGCTCTGGGACTAGCGGGGAGACGGGGTACGAGCAGTACTTC. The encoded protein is CASSGTSGETGYEQYF.

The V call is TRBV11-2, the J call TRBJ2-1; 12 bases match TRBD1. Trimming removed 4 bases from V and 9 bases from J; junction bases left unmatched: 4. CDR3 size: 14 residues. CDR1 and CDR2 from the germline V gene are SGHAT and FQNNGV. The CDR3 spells CASSSGQGAAEQFF. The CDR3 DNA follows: TGTGCCAGCAGCTCGGGACAGGGGGCTGCTGAGCAGTTCTTC.

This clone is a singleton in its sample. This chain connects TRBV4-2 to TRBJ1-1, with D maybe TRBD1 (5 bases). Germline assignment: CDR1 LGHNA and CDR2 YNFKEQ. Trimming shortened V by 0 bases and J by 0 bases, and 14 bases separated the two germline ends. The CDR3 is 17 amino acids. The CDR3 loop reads CASSQEVGAAMNTEAFF. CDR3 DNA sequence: TGTGCCAGCAGCCAAGAAGTTGGGGCAGCAATGAACACTGAAGCTTTCTTT.

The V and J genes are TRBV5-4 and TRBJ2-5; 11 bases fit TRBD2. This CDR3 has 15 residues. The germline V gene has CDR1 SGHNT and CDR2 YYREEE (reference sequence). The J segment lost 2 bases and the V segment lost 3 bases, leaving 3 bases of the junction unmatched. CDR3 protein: CASSSSSGRQETQYF. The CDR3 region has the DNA TGTGCCAGCAGCTCCTCTAGCGGGAGGCAAGAGACCCAGTACTTC.

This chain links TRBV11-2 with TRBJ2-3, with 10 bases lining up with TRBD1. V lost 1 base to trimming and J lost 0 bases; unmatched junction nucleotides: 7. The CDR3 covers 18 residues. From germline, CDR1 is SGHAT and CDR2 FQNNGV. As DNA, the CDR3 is TGTGCCAGCAGCTTAGGACAGGGGGCACTAGATAGCACAGATACGCAGTATTTT. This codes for CASSLGQGALDSTDTQYF.

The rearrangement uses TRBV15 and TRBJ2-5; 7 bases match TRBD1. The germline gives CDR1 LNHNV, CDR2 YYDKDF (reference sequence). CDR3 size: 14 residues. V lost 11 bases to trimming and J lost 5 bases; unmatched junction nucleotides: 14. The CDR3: CAAGRQGYSETQYF. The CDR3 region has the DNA TGTGCCGCAGGCCGACAGGGTTATTCGGAGACCCAGTACTTC.

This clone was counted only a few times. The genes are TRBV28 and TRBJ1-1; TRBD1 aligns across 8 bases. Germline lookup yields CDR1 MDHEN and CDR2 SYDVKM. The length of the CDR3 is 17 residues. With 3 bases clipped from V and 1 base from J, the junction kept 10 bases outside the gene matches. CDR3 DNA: TGTGCCAGCAGTTTTCCCCAGGGGGCGCGTGGGAACACTGAAGCTTTCTTT. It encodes CASSFPQGARGNTEAFF.